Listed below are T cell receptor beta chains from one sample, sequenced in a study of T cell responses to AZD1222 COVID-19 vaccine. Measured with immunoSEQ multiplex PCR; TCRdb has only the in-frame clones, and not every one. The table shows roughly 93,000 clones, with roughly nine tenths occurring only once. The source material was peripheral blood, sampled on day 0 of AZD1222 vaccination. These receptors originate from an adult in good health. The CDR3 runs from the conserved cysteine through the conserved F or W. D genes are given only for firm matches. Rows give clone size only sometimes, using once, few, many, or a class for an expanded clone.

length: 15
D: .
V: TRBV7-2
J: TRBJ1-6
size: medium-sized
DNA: TGTGCCAGCAGCTTACAGGGTGGTGATAATTCACCCCTCCACTTT
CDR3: CASSLQGGDNSPLHF

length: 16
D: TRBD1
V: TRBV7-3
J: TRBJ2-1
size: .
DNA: TGTGCCAGCAGCTTAACGGCAACAGGGGGCATGAATGAGCAGTTCTTC
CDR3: CASSLTATGGMNEQFF

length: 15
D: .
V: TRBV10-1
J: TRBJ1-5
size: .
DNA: TGCGCCAGCAGTGAGCCCGTAAGGGAGCGACAGCCCCAGCATTTT
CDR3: CASSEPVRERQPQHF

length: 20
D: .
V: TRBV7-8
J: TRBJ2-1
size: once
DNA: TGTGCCAGCAGCTTAGCGCCGAGAAGGCAATTATACCTCTCCTACAATGAGCAGTTCTTC
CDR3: CASSLAPRRQLYLSYNEQFF

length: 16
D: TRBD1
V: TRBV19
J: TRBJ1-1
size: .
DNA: TGTGCCAGTAGACCCTTGACAGGGTACATGAACACTGAAGCTTTCTTT
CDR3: CASRPLTGYMNTEAFF

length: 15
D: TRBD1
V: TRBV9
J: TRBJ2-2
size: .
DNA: TGTGCCAGCAGGGAAGGGACAGGGTCGGTCGGGGAGCTGTTTTTT
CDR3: CASREGTGSVGELFF

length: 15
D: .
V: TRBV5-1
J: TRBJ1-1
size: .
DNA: TGCGCCAGCAGCCCTGTGGGAAGGGCGGACACTGAAGCTTTCTTT
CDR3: CASSPVGRADTEAFF

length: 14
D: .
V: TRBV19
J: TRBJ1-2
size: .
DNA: TGTGCCAGTAGTATAGATGAAGGGGTCTATGGCTACACCTTC
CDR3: CASSIDEGVYGYTF

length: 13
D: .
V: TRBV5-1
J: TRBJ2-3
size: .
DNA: TGCGCCAGCAGCTTTTCCGGCACAGATACGCAGTATTTT
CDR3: CASSFSGTDTQYF

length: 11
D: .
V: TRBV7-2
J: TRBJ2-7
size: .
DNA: TGTGCCAGCAGCTTATCCTACGAGCAGTACTTC
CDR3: CASSLSYEQYF

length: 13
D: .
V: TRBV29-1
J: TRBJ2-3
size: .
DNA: TGCAGCGTTGATGAGGGGGGGACAGATACGCAGTATTTT
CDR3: CSVDEGGTDTQYF

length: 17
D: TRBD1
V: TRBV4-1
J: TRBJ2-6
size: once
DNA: TGCGCCAGCAGCCAAGGACAGGGGCGCTCTGGGGCCAACGTCCTGACTTTC
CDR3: CASSQGQGRSGANVLTF

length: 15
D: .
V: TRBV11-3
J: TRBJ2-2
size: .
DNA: TGTGCCAGCAGCTTCCTGGGGGTGAACACCGGGGAGCTGTTTTTT
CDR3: CASSFLGVNTGELFF

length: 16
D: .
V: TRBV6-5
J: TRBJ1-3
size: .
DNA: TGTGCCAGCAGTTACTCGGGCAGGGACTCTGGAAACACCATATATTTT
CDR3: CASSYSGRDSGNTIYF

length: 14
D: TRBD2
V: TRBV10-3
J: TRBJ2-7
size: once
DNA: TGTGCCATCAGTGAGCTTGTCCTTAGCGGGGCGCAGTACTTC
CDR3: CAISELVLSGAQYF

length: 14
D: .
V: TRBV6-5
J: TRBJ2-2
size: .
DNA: TGTGCCAGCAGCACACAGGGTTTCACCGGGGAGCTGTTTTTT
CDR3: CASSTQGFTGELFF

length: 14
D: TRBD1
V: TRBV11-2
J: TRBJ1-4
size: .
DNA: TGTGCCAGCAGCCCCGGGACAGGGCATGAAAAACTGTTTTTT
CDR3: CASSPGTGHEKLFF

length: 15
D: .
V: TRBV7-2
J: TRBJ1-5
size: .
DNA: TGTGCCAGCAGCTTAGTTACGGGGGGATATCAGCCCCAGCATTTT
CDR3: CASSLVTGGYQPQHF

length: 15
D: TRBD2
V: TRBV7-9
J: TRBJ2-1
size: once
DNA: TGTGCCAGCAGCTTAGGGACTAGCGGAGGTAATGAGCAGTTCTTC
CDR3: CASSLGTSGGNEQFF

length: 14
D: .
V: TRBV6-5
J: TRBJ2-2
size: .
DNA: TGTGCCGGCCACCTGGGGGCGAACACCGGGGAGCTGTTTTTT
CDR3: CAGHLGANTGELFF

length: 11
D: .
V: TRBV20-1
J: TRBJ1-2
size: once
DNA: TGCAGTCCTAAAAGGGCCTATGGCTACACCTTC
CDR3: CSPKRAYGYTF

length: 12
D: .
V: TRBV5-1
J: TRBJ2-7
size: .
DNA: TGCGCCAGCAGCTCGGAAACTTACGAGCAGTACTTC
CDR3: CASSSETYEQYF

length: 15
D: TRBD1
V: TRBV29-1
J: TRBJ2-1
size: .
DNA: TGCAGCGTTACAGGGGCCCCACTCTCCTACAATGAGCAGTTCTTC
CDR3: CSVTGAPLSYNEQFF

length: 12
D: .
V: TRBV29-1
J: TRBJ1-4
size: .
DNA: TGCAGCGTTGATGTGGCTAATGAAAAACTGTTTTTT
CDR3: CSVDVANEKLFF

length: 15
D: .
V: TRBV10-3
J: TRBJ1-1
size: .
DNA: TGTGCCATCAGTGAGTCGACGGTTGGAGGGGCTGAAGCTTTCTTT
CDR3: CAISESTVGGAEAFF

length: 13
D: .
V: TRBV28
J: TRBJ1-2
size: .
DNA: TGTGCCAGCAGTTTATGGGTAGTCAATGGCTACACCTTC
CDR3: CASSLWVVNGYTF

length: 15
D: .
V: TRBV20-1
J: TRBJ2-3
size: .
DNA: TGCAGTGCTAGTGCCCCCGCCCCGGACGCAGATACGCAGTATTTT
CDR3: CSASAPAPDADTQYF

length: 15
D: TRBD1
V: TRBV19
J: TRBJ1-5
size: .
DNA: TGTGCCAGTAGTCCGGAGGACAGGGCGAATCAGCCCCAGCATTTT
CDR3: CASSPEDRANQPQHF

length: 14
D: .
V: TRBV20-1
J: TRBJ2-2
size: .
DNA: TGCAGTGCTAATGAACAGGGTAGAACCGGGGAGCTGTTTTTT
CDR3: CSANEQGRTGELFF

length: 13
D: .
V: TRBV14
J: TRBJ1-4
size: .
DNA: TGTGCCAGCAGGAACAGGCCTTATGAAAAACTGTTTTTT
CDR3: CASRNRPYEKLFF

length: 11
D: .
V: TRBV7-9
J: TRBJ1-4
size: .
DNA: TGTGCCAGCAGCTTTAATGAAAAACTGTTTTTT
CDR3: CASSFNEKLFF

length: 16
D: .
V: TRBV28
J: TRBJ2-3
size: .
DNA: TGTGCCAGCAGTCCTCCATATCCGGAAGGCACAGATACGCAGTATTTT
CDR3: CASSPPYPEGTDTQYF

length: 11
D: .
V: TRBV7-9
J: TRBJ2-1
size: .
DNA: TGTGCCAGCAGCTTAGTAAGTGAGCAGTTCTTC
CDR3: CASSLVSEQFF

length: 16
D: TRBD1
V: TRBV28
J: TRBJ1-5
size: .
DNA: TGTGCCAGCAGTCATTACAGGGGGCTTAGCAATCAGCCCCAGCATTTT
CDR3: CASSHYRGLSNQPQHF

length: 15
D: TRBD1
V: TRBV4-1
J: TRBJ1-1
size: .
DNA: TGCGCCAGCAGCCAAACCGGGACAGTGAACACTGAAGCTTTCTTT
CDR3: CASSQTGTVNTEAFF

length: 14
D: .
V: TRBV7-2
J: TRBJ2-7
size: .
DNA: TGTGCCAGCAGCTCCCAAACGGGGGACTACGAGCAGTACTTC
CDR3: CASSSQTGDYEQYF

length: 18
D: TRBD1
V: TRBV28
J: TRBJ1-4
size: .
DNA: TGTGCCAGCAGCTCCGGGACAGGGGATTTGGCTTTGGGTGAAAAACTGTTTTTT
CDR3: CASSSGTGDLALGEKLFF

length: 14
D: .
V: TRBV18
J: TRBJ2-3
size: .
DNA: TGTGCCAGCTCATCCACCGGACGCACAGATACGCAGTATTTT
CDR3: CASSSTGRTDTQYF

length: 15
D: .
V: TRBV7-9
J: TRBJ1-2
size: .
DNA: TGTGCCAGCAGCCGAACCGCGGGGATTCAATATGGCTACACCTTC
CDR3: CASSRTAGIQYGYTF

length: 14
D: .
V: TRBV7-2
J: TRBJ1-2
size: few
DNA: TGTGCCAGCAGCTTAGAGGGGACCGTCTATGGCTACACCTTC
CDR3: CASSLEGTVYGYTF

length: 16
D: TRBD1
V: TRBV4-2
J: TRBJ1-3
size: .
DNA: TGTGCCAGCAGCCAAGACCCAGGGGGCAATGGAAACACCATATATTTT
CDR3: CASSQDPGGNGNTIYF